This TCR beta chain was documented in a study of blood T cell repertoires in COVID-19. Libraries were prepared by immunoSEQ multiplex PCR; TCRdb keeps only in-frame clonotypes and omits some of them. The sample yields about 89,000 clones, 72% seen once. The CDR3 is 11 amino acids. Deletions cut 4 bases from V and 11 bases from J, with 9 bases between. Germline V gene lookup returns CDR1 MNHEY and CDR2 SVGAGI. This TCR was recovered from a woman older than 75 with acute or convalescent COVID-19. This rearrangement joins TRBV6-5 to TRBJ1-5; possibly TRBD1 for D (5 bases). Specimen: peripheral blood. The DNA for the CDR3 is TGTGCCAGCAGTTCCGGGGGGGCCCAGCATTTT. Translation: CASSSGGAQHF.